The entry below gives a single TCR beta chain sequence along with its context. No antigen is known for it. No base quality information exists; no much larger clone differs at one position. Library creation used 5' RACE. The sequencer was an Illumina HiSeq 2500. A second PCR of about 7 to 12 cycles was run with a J-beta primer mix and a sample-barcoded 5' primer. A unique molecular identifier was introduced onto each TCR beta cDNA molecule by a template-switch 5' adaptor carrying 12 random nucleotides. Each sample yielded at least 3 million CDR3-containing paired-end reads. The Mint cDNA synthesis kit, primed by a TRBC-specific oligonucleotide, was used to synthesize first-strand cDNA from all RNA. After uracil-DNA glycosylase treatment, a first 18-cycle PCR used universal primers M1SS and BC2_uni_R on all cDNA. In the paper's pipeline: Normalization of each sample was performed by random selection of 1 million high-quality reads, each carrying a distinct molecular identifier. Instead of being binned into consensus sequences, reads that shared molecular identifiers were thrown out. MiTCR, set to a Q25 quality threshold and the strictest error-elimination algorithm, was used for CDR3 identification, clonotype clustering and error correction. A nonparametric unseen species model with Euler transformation was used to estimate a lower bound on total TCR beta diversity. TCRdb itself trimmed the public reads at Q25 with fastp, ran MiXCR and retained productive beta chains. Rows are unified per CDR3 protein, each entry keeping the most common DNA and genes. Here the V and J calls rest on TCRdb's processing, not on the authors' analysis. For this sample there are about 680,000 distinct CDR3 sequences; about 52% appear just once. 25% to 35% of the sample lies in the top ten.

V loses 1 base, J loses 8 bases, and the germline ends lie 13 bases apart. The CDR3 spans 14 residues, from the cysteine through the phenylalanine. Only the CDR3 DNA stays, 42 bases, in frame from base 1. For CDR1 and CDR2, the germline V gene lists SNHLY and FYNNEI. The sample comes from a study of blood T cells in healthy people across ages (dated by TCRdb to 2013 to 2016). About the investigation overall: In model experiments, template switching captured roughly one uniquely barcoded TCR beta cDNA molecule for every two T cells. To avoid experimental bias, donors of different ages were spread randomly across the sequencing lanes. The donors were split into four age groups: young (average approximately 16 years), middle-aged (around 37), aged (roughly 68) and long-lived (over 75). To track age-related changes in TCR beta repertoire diversity, the study relied on deep sequencing normalized with unique cDNA molecular identifiers. For two donors (one aged 18 to 29 and one aged 80 or older), the study analyzed two additional independent replicas of 1 million unique cDNA reads from the same blood draw.

The donors were roughly 40 Caucasian individuals from Russia, aged about 6 to 100 years, who were systemically healthy. Around 10 milliliters of peripheral blood were collected from each donor into EDTA-treated Vacutainer tubes. Ficoll-Paque density-gradient centrifugation was used to isolate PBMCs, with at least 6.5 million per sample. Total RNA, at least 5 micrograms per sample, was extracted from PBMCs with Trizol reagent. For every donor, an aliquot of PBMCs went through flow cytometry to measure the percentages of naive CD45RAhigh/CD27high T cells. Results and caveats for the whole study, not just this receptor: Because donor CMV infection status was unknown, age-related changes in expanded clonotypes were potentially confounded. Observed TCR beta diversity correlated strongly with the percentage of naive T cells measured by flow cytometry. Total diversity estimates from one million sequenced T cells were considered lower bounds and underestimates. Compared with the aged group, more naive CD4+ T cells, fewer expanded clones and increased TCR diversity were shown by the long-lived group, suggesting age selection. Since profiling was done on bulk unsorted PBMCs, naive and antigen-experienced compartments could not be conclusively compared. As age increased, observed TCR beta diversity per million T cells dropped in a roughly linear way, and a significant reduction was already evident by age 40.

The clonotype was recovered from a woman aged 55-69 years in good health. The sequencing sample was made of blood. The chain employs TRBV2 and TRBJ2-3; D gene: possibly TRBD2, on 5 matching bases. The nucleotide sequence reads TGTGCCAGCAGTGAAGAAGTTAGCGCCGTTACGCAGTATTTT. The resulting protein is CASSEEVSAVTQYF.